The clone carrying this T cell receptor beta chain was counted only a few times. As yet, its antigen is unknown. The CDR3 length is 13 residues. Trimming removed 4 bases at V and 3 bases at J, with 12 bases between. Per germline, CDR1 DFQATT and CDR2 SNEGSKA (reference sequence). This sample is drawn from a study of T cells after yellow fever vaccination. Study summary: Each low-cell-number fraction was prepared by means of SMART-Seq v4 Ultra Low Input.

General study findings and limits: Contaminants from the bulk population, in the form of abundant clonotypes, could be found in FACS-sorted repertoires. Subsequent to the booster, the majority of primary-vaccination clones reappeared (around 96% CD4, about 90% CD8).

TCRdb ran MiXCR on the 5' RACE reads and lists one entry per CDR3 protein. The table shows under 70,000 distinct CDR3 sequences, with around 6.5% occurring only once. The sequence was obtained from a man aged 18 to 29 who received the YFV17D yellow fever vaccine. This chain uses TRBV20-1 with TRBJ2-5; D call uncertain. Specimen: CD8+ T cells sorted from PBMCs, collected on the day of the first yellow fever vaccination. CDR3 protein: CSANRVFEETQYF. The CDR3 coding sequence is TGCAGTGCTAATAGGGTTTTTGAAGAGACCCAGTACTTC.